This TCR beta chain was profiled in a study of blood T cell repertoires in COVID-19. Study-wide background: Sources were T cells, B-cell-depleted T cells, or PBMCs; the material itself was cDNA or gDNA.

Unmatched junction bases numbered 7, after V lost 3 bases and J lost 7 bases. From germline, CDR1 is KGHSH and CDR2 LQKENI. This CDR3 comprises 14 residues. Original handling: Amplification with reference gene primers provided the estimates of nucleated cell counts. Clones were read by immunoSEQ multiplex PCR, and TCRdb kept only the in-frame ones, dropping some. The DNA was the basis for D and trimming; V, J and clone size are from that table. Of approximately 130,000 clones in the sample, around 77% were seen once. This receptor was taken from a human donor in a cohort sampled during active COVID-19. Sequenced: peripheral blood. The J gene is TRBJ1-1, the V gene TRBV18; TRBD1 matches at 8 bases. The CDR3 spells CASSPIGQGDEAFF. The DNA of the CDR3 is TGTGCCAGCTCACCGATAGGACAGGGAGATGAAGCTTTCTTT.